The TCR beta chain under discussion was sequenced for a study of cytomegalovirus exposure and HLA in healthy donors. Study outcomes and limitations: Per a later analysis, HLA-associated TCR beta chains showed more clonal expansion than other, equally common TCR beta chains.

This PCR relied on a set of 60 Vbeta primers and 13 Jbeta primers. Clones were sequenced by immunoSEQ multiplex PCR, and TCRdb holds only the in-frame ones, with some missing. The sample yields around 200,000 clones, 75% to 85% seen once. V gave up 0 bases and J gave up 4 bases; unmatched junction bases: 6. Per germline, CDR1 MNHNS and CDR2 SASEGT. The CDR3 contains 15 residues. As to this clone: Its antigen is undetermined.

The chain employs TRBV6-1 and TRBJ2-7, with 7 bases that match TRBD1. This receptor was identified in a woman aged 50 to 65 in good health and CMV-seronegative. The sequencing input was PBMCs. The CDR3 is CASSEAEGGPYEQYF. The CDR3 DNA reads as TGTGCCAGCAGTGAAGCCGAAGGGGGCCCTTACGAGCAGTACTTC.